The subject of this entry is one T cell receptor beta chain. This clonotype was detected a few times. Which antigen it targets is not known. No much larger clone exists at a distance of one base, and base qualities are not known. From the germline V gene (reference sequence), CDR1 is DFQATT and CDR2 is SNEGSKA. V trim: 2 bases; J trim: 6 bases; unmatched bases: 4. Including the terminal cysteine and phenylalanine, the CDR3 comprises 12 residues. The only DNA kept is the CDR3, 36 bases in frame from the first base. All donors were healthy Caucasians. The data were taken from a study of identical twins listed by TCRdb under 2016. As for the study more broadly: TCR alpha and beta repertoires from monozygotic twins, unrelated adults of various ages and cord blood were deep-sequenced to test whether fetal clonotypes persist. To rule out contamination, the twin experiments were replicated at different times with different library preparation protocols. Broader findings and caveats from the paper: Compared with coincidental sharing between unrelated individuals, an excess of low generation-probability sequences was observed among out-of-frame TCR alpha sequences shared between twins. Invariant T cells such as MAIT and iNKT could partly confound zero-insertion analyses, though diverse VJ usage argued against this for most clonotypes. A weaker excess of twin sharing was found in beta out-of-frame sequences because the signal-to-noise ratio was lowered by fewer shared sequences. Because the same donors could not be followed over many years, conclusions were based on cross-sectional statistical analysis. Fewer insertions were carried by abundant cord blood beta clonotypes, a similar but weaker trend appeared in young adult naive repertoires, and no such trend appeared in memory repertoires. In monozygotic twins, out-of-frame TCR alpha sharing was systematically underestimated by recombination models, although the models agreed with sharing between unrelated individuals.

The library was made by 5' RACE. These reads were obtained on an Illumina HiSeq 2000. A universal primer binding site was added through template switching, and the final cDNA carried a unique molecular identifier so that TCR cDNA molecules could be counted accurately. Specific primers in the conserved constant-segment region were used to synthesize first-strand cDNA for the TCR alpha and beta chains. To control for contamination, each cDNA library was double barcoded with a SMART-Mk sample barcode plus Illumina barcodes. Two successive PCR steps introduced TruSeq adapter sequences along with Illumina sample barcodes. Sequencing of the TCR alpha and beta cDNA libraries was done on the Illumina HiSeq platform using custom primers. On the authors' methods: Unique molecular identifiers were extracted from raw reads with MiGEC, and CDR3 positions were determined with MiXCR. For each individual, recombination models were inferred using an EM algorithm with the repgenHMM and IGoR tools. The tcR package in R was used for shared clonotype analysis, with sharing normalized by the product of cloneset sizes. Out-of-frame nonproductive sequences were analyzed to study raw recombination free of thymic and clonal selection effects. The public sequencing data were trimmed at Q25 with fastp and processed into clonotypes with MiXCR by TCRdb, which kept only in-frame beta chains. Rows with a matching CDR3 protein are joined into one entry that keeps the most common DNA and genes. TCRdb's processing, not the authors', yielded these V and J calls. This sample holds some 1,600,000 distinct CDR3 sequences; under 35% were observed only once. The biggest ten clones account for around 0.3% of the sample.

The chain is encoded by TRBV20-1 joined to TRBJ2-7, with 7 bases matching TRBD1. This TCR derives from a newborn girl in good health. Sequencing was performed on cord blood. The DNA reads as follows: TGCAGTGCTAGAAAGGGGGCAGGCGAGCAGTACTTC. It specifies CSARKGAGEQYF.